These 29 T cell receptor beta chains came from one sample sequenced in a study of cytomegalovirus exposure and HLA in healthy donors. This PCR relied on a set of 60 Vbeta primers and 13 Jbeta primers. TCRdb's copy holds only in-frame clones and misses some; the assay was immunoSEQ multiplex PCR. The sample records some 150,000 clones, about 82% being singletons. Sequenced sample: PBMCs. The receptors derive from a man aged 30 to 45 in good health and CMV-seronegative.

The chain couples TRBV5-1 to TRBJ2-7; D gene ambiguous. Germline CDR1 reads SGHRS; CDR2 reads YFSETQ. Trimming left V 3 bases short and J 0 bases short, with 7 bases between. This CDR3 is built from 13 residues. CDR3 protein: CASSSVVSYEQYF. As DNA, the CDR3 is TGCGCCAGCAGCTCGGTGGTCTCCTACGAGCAGTACTTC.

The genes are TRBV7-9 and TRBJ2-7; D is unclear. V was pared by 7 bases and J by 2 bases, with 15 bases between. The CDR3 spans 14 residues. CDR1 and CDR2 (germline): SEHNR, FQNEAQ (reference sequence). The CDR3 is CASTAEESPYEQYF. CDR3 bases: TGTGCCAGCACCGCCGAGGAGTCCCCCTACGAGCAGTACTTC.

The rearrangement joins TRBV18 to TRBJ1-5; D gene uncertain. Germline V CDR1 and CDR2: KGHSH, LQKENI. The V gene lost 2 bases and the J gene lost 5 bases, with 7 bases spanning the gap. CDR3 length: 13 amino acids. The CDR3 nucleotides read TGTGCCAGCTCACCAACGGAGGATCAGCCCCAGCATTTT. Its translation is CASSPTEDQPQHF.

The chain has TRBV2 and TRBJ2-7; 9 nucleotides agree with TRBD1. Germline V gene lookup returns CDR1 SNHLY and CDR2 FYNNEI. Trimming removed 5 bases from V and 8 bases from J; junction bases left unmatched: 7. The CDR3 is 13 amino acids. CDR3: CASSPGQGSQQYF. CDR3 sequence (DNA): TGTGCCAGCAGTCCGGGACAGGGTAGCCAGCAGTACTTC.

CDR3 sequence: CASSLAQGYNYGYTF. Here the CDR3 DNA reads TGTGCCAGCAGCTTGGCCCAGGGCTATAACTATGGCTACACCTTC. The chain is built from TRBV5-6 and TRBJ1-2, with D possibly matching TRBD1 (5 bases). CDR1 and CDR2 (germline): SGHDT, YYEEEE. The length of the CDR3 is 15 residues. The V and J ends lost 0 bases and 1 base respectively, with 10 bases between them.

This clone was detected only once. The chain uses TRBV11-2 and TRBJ2-3; 11 bases align to TRBD2. Germline lookup yields CDR1 SGHAT and CDR2 FQNNGV. Unmatched junction bases numbered 11, after V lost 5 bases and J lost 4 bases. The CDR3 is 17 amino acids. The CDR3 spells CASSPRLAGGGADTQYF. CDR3 bases: TGTGCCAGCAGCCCCCGTCTAGCGGGAGGCGGTGCAGATACGCAGTATTTT. Full variable domain (missing parts from reference TRBV11-2 and TRBJ2-3): EAGVAQSPRYKIIEKRQSVAFWCNPISGHATLYWYQQILGQGPKLLIQFQNNGVVDDSQLPKDRFSAERLKGVDSTLKIQPAKLEDSAVYLCASSPRLAGGGADTQYFGPGTRLTVL.

This clone was found many times. The CDR3, as DNA: TGCGCCAGCAGCCCCCCCTCACCGGCGGCAGGGGCCAACGTCCTGACTTTC. It yields the protein CASSPPSPAAGANVLTF. J is TRBJ2-6 and V is TRBV5-1, with unresolved D. From germline, CDR1 is SGHRS and CDR2 YFSETQ. Trimming cost V 4 bases and J 4 bases, with 18 bases left between them. This CDR3 spans 17 amino acids.

There are a few counts of this clone. V gene TRBV6-5 combines with J gene TRBJ1-6; the D is unclear. V was trimmed by 0 bases and J by 10 bases, leaving 7 bases between them. The CDR3 is 13 amino acids. Germline V gene sequence: CDR1 MNHEY, CDR2 SVGAGI. CDR3 loop: CASSYSTNSPLHF. The CDR3 DNA follows: TGTGCCAGCAGTTACTCGACTAACTCACCCCTCCACTTT.

This sequence joins TRBV5-1 and TRBJ2-3; 9 nucleotides line up with TRBD2. This CDR3 is 15 amino acids long. With V trimmed by 4 bases and J by 5 bases, 8 bases remained unmatched. The germline CDR1 and CDR2 sequences are SGHRS and YFSETQ. Written as DNA, the CDR3 is TGCGCCAGCAGCGGCGCGGGGGGGCAAATAGATACGCAGTATTTT. Protein sequence: CASSGAGGQIDTQYF.

The J gene is TRBJ2-7, the V gene TRBV7-8, with 7 bases fitting TRBD2. Losses at the gene ends were 5 bases for V and 7 bases for J; bases not matched to a gene: 14. Germline V gives CDR1 SGHVS, CDR2 FQNEAQ. This CDR3 region has 15 residues. The CDR3, as DNA: TGTGCCAGCAGCGCCCCGGGGGGAGGGCCCTCTGAGCAGTACTTC. It encodes CASSAPGGGPSEQYF.

The rearrangement uses TRBV27 and TRBJ1-1, with 7 bases aligning to TRBD1. This CDR3 has 15 amino acids. Germline V gene lookup returns CDR1 MNHEY and CDR2 SMNVEV (reference sequence). The junction had 4 bases not matched to a gene; V was cut back by 3 bases and J by 0 bases. The CDR3 coding sequence is TGTGCCAGCAGTTTCACAGGGGAAATGAACACTGAAGCTTTCTTT. It codes for CASSFTGEMNTEAFF.

The chain joins TRBV5-4 to TRBJ1-2; D not certain. The CDR3 has 15 amino acids. From germline, CDR1 is SGHNT and CDR2 YYREEE (reference sequence). Trimming took off 4 bases at V and 3 bases at J, with 16 bases between the two ends. CDR3 in DNA: TGTGCCAGCAGCCCGTACAGTTCTGTAGACTATGGCTACACCTTC. Translating gives CASSPYSSVDYGYTF.

CDR3 region: CAISADSGYGYTF. Here the CDR3 DNA reads TGTGCCATCAGTGCGGACAGTGGCTATGGCTACACCTTC. The V call is TRBV10-3, the J call TRBJ1-2; D might be TRBD1 (6 bases). The CDR3 extends over 13 amino acids. Per germline, CDR1 ENHRY and CDR2 SYGVKD. The V and J ends lost 4 bases and 4 bases respectively, with 10 bases between them.

The chain combines TRBV15 with TRBJ1-5; 9 bases map to TRBD1. Germline CDR1 reads LNHNV; CDR2 reads YYDKDF (reference sequence). The CDR3 totals 13 residues. V shed 6 bases and J 5 bases; nucleotides not matched to a gene: 2. The CDR3 nucleotides are TGTGCCACCAGTACAGGGGGCTATCAGCCCCAGCATTTT. Amino acid sequence: CATSTGGYQPQHF.

The chain recombines TRBV4-1 with TRBJ2-5; 9 nucleotides align to TRBD1. The V and J ends lost 3 bases and 5 bases, in that order; junction bases with no gene match: 10. This CDR3 has 16 amino acids. Germline assignment: CDR1 MGHRA and CDR2 YSYEKL. Here the CDR3 DNA reads TGCGCCAGCAGCCACTTAAAACAGGGGGCCCGTGAGACCCAGTACTTC. This gives the protein CASSHLKQGARETQYF.

This clone was found a few times. V is TRBV5-1 and J is TRBJ1-1, with D possibly TRBD1 on 6 matching bases. V lost 0 bases and J lost 2, with 14 bases in between. Germline V gene data show CDR1 as SGHRS and CDR2 as YFSETQ. CDR3 length equals 16 residues. The CDR3 DNA sequence: TGCGCCAGCAGCTTGGCCGCAGGGGCCGCTAACACTGAAGCTTTCTTT. It encodes CASSLAAGAANTEAFF.

The chain carries TRBV7-9 and TRBJ1-2; D remains unclear. Trimming stripped 5 bases from V and 1 base from J, with 8 bases between. Germline assignment: CDR1 SEHNR and CDR2 FQNEAQ (reference sequence). This CDR3 has 13 residues. The DNA for the CDR3 is TGTGCCAGCAGCCCCCGGGGTAACTATGGCTACACCTTC. This gives the protein CASSPRGNYGYTF.

The CDR3 protein is CASSRDMTYEQYF. CDR3 in DNA: TGTGCCAGCAGCCGGGACATGACCTACGAGCAGTACTTC. The chain employs TRBV6-5 and TRBJ2-7; D is possibly TRBD1 (6 bases). The CDR3 spans 13 residues. V was shortened by 6 bases and J by 2 bases, with 11 bases between the two germline ends. Germline CDR1 reads MNHEY; CDR2 reads SVGAGI.

This chain links TRBV7-9 with TRBJ1-1; D remains unclear. Trimming cost V 3 bases and J 3 bases, with 14 bases left between them. Germline V gene lookup returns CDR1 SEHNR and CDR2 FQNEAQ (reference sequence). This CDR3 spans 15 amino acids. CDR3 amino acids: CASSFRTHGDTEAFF. CDR3 coding DNA: TGTGCCAGCAGCTTCCGGACCCACGGGGACACTGAAGCTTTCTTT.

The CDR3 is CASSEAGTSGTDTQYF. CDR3 in DNA: TGCGCCAGCAGTGAGGCCGGGACTAGCGGCACAGATACGCAGTATTTT. The V gene is TRBV10-1, the J gene TRBJ2-3; 10 nucleotides align to TRBD2. Germline V CDR1 and CDR2: WNHNN, SYGVQD (reference sequence). V shed 2 bases and J 1 base; nucleotides not matched to a gene: 3. The CDR3 runs to 16 residues.

This clone was detected a few times. CDR3 in amino acids: CASSLARGPSEAFF. Here the CDR3 DNA reads TGCGCCAGCAGCTTGGCCAGGGGTCCATCTGAAGCTTTCTTT. V and J are TRBV5-1 and TRBJ1-1; D may be TRBD1 (6 bases). Trimming shortened V by 0 bases and J by 6 bases, and 12 bases separated the two germline ends. Per the germline V gene, CDR1 is SGHRS and CDR2 is YFSETQ. The CDR3 contains 14 residues.

This rearrangement joins TRBV28 to TRBJ1-2, with D possibly matching TRBD1 (6 bases). The CDR3 consists of 14 residues. In germline, CDR1 is MDHEN, CDR2 SYDVKM. With 7 bases removed from V and 0 bases from J, the gap between germline ends came to 12 bases. This chain's CDR3 is CASNTGKSNYGYTF. The CDR3 nucleotides are TGTGCCAGCAATACAGGGAAATCTAACTATGGCTACACCTTC.

The chain uses TRBV27 and TRBJ1-3, with D possibly being TRBD1 (6 bases). Looked up from germline, CDR1 is MNHEY and CDR2 is SMNVEV (reference sequence). The V end lost 3 bases, the J end lost 0 bases, and 12 bases lay between the germline ends. This CDR3 region has 16 residues. The CDR3 nucleotides are TGTGCCAGCAGTTTCGGACAGCCTAACTCTGGAAACACCATATATTTT. As protein: CASSFGQPNSGNTIYF.

The gene calls are TRBV6-1 and TRBJ2-2; no clear D. Trimming shortened V by 4 bases and J by 0 bases, and 6 bases separated the two germline ends. Germline V CDR1 and CDR2: MNHNS, SASEGT. The CDR3 has 14 amino acids. CDR3 sequence reads: CASSVQANTGELFF. In DNA form, the CDR3 reads TGTGCCAGCAGTGTGCAGGCGAACACCGGGGAGCTGTTTTTT.

The chain couples TRBV29-1 to TRBJ2-7, with 14 bases aligning to TRBD2. This CDR3 has 15 amino acids. Per germline, CDR1 SQVTM and CDR2 ANQGSEA. Trimming cost V 5 bases and J 0 bases; bases outside gene matches: 3. The CDR3 reads CSVHGTSGSSYEQYF. CDR3 sequence (DNA): TGCAGCGTTCATGGGACTAGCGGGAGCTCCTACGAGCAGTACTTC.

The J gene is TRBJ2-2, the V gene TRBV5-4, with 10 bases matching TRBD1. V shed 4 bases and J 4 bases; nucleotides not matched to a gene: 4. Looked up from germline, CDR1 is SGHNT and CDR2 is YYREEE (reference sequence). The CDR3 sequence is 15 residues long. The CDR3 loop reads CASSKDRGFTGELFF. CDR3 coding DNA: TGTGCCAGCAGCAAGGACAGGGGGTTCACCGGGGAGCTGTTTTTT.

V usage is TRBV4-1 and J usage is TRBJ2-3; D call uncertain. Germline V gives CDR1 MGHRA, CDR2 YSYEKL. Trimming stripped 1 base from V and 1 base from J, with 15 bases between. The CDR3 extends over 17 amino acids. The DNA of the CDR3 is TGCGCCAGCAGCCAAGGGCCCTGGCTTGTGCGCACAGATACGCAGTATTTT. This sequence encodes CASSQGPWLVRTDTQYF.

The rearrangement links TRBV7-3 to TRBJ2-1; TRBD2 matches at 8 bases. From germline, CDR1 is SGHTA and CDR2 FQGTGA. V shed 10 bases, J shed 6 bases, and the junction held 11 bases outside the gene matches. The CDR3 loop spans 14 amino acids. CDR3 region: CATARAGGGNEQFF. The CDR3 nucleotides read TGTGCCACCGCCCGCGCGGGGGGAGGCAATGAGCAGTTCTTC. The variable domain in full, completed from reference TRBV7-3 and TRBJ2-1, reads GAGVSQTPSNKVTEKGKYVELRCDPISGHTALYWYRQSLGQGPEFLIYFQGTGAADDSGLPNDRFFAVRPEGSVSTLKIQRTERGDSAVYLCATARAGGGNEQFFGPGTRLTVL.

The V call is TRBV27, the J call TRBJ2-2; 7 bases match TRBD2. V gave up 6 bases and J gave up 7 bases; unmatched junction bases: 14. Per the germline V gene, CDR1 is MNHEY and CDR2 is SMNVEV (reference sequence). The CDR3 is made up of 16 amino acids. The CDR3 loop is CASRTLGAGVGGELFF. CDR3 DNA: TGTGCCAGCAGAACACTAGGGGCGGGAGTGGGCGGGGAGCTGTTTTTT.